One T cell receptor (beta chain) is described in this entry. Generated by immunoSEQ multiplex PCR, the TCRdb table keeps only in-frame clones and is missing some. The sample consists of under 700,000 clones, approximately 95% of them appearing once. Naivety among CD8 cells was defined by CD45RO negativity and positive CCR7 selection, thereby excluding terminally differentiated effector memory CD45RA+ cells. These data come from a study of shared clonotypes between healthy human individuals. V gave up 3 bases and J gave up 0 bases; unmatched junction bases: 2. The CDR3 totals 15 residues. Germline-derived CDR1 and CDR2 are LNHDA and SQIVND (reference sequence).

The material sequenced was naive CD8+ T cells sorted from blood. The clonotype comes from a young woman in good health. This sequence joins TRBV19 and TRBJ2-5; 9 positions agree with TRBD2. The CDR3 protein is CASSMTSGNQETQYF. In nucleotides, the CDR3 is TGTGCCAGTAGTATGACTAGCGGAAACCAAGAGACCCAGTACTTC.